A single sample is the source of the 2 T cell receptor beta chains below, sequenced in a study of blood T cells in healthy people across ages. The authors ran a second PCR of roughly 7 to 11 cycles using a sample-barcoded 5' primer and a J-beta primer mix. TCRdb used MiXCR to reprocess the 5' RACE reads, holding one entry per CDR3 protein. Among 650,000 to 1,000,000 distinct CDR3 sequences listed, roughly 34% were seen once. The sequenced sample was blood. The receptor source for this set is a man between 18 and 35 years old in good health.

This clonotype came up a few times. The V and J genes are TRBV12-3 or TRBV12-4 and TRBJ1-3; D gene uncertain. V was cut by 6 bases and J by 0 bases, with 15 bases left in between. CDR3 length: 16 amino acids. The CDR3 bases are TGTGCCAGCAGACAAGACCAGGAAATCTCTGGAAACACCATATATTTT. It is translated as CASRQDQEISGNTIYF.

This clonotype occurred many times. CDR3: CASKASNYGYTF. The CDR3 region has the DNA TGTGCCAGCAAAGCTTCTAACTATGGCTACACCTTC. The chain links TRBV12-3 or TRBV12-4 to TRBJ1-2; no firm D call. The V end lost 7 bases, the J end lost 0 bases, and 6 bases lay between the germline ends. The CDR3 runs to 12 residues.